These 9 T cell receptor beta chains were sequenced from one sample in a study of blood T cell repertoires in COVID-19 (dated by TCRdb to 2020 to 2022). Library preparation employed the immunoSEQ multiplex PCR assay. The table comes from immuneACCESS by way of TCRdb, which keeps in-frame sequences with V and J called. Part of the clones is missing from these tables; in studies checked, under half for an unresolved V gene and the rest for unknown reasons. The sample includes 190,000 or so clones, with roughly 80% observed a single time. The biggest ten clones account for 7.5% of the sample. The sample comprised PBMCs or T cells enriched from blood (not recorded which). The receptor set was obtained from a man aged 35 to 55 who had recovered from COVID-19.

The chain recombines TRBV12-2 with TRBJ1-5; no DNA check was done on the table's D call, TRBD1. TRBV12-2 is given as a pseudogene. The CDR3 length is 14 residues. The CDR3 bases are TGTGCAAGTCGCAAGACCAGGGGCAATCAGCCCCAGCATTTT. It is translated as CASRKTRGNQPQHF.

This clone was detected once. The rearrangement uses TRBV9 and TRBJ2-7, with D tentatively TRBD2 (6 bases). Germline V lookup: CDR1 SGDLS, CDR2 YYNGEE. CDR3 length equals 13 residues. V lost 4 bases and J lost 3, with 11 bases in between. The CDR3 DNA follows: TGTGCCAGCAGCTTAGAAGCGGGCTACGAGCAGTACTTC. Translating it yields CASSLEAGYEQYF. Combining the CDR3 with reference TRBV9 and TRBJ2-7 gives the whole variable domain DSGVTQTPKHLITATGQRVTLRCSPRSGDLSVYWYQQSLDQGLQFLIQYYNGEERAKGNILERFSAQQFPDLHSELNLSSLELGDSALYFCASSLEAGYEQYFGPGTRLTVT.

V gene TRBV27 combines with J gene TRBJ2-5; D unresolved. V was cut by 2 bases and J by 12 bases, with 16 bases left in between. Germline V CDR1 and CDR2: MNHEY, SMNVEV (reference sequence). CDR3 length: 13 amino acids. In DNA form, the CDR3 reads TGTGCCAGCAGTTTAGGGCACGAGAATCAGAAGTACTTC. Translated, it gives CASSLGHENQKYF.

The chain employs TRBV10-3 and TRBJ1-6; 7 nucleotides line up with TRBD1. The CDR3 spans 14 residues. With 6 bases clipped from V and 10 bases from J, the junction kept 9 bases outside the gene matches. Germline V lookup: CDR1 ENHRY, CDR2 SYGVKD. DNA of the CDR3: TGTGCCATCAGAGACAGGGTCGAGGGATCACCCCTCCACTTT. This translates into CAIRDRVEGSPLHF.

The rearrangement links TRBV24-1 to TRBJ1-2; D is ambiguous. The germline gives CDR1 KGHDR, CDR2 SFDVKD. CDR3 size: 11 residues. The V and J ends lost 9 bases and 5 bases respectively, with 9 bases between them. CDR3 DNA: TGTGCCACCTCCGACGGGTATGGCTACACCTTC. This translates into CATSDGYGYTF.

DNA of the CDR3: TGTGCCATCAGTGAGGGGCTAGCGGGGGGGGCAGATACGCAGTATTTT. It encodes CAISEGLAGGADTQYF. The genes are TRBV10-3 and TRBJ2-3; 12 bases agree with TRBD2. Germline loops: CDR1 ENHRY, CDR2 SYGVKD. The CDR3 loop spans 16 amino acids. Unmatched junction bases numbered 4, after V lost 2 bases and J lost 4 bases.

The chain uses TRBV4-1 and TRBJ1-5; 9 bases are shared with TRBD1. Germline V gives CDR1 MGHRA, CDR2 YSYEKL. V shed 4 bases and J 3 bases; nucleotides not matched to a gene: 7. The CDR3 extends over 16 amino acids. CDR3 DNA: TGCGCCAGCAGCCTAGCCGGGACAGGGTACAATCAGCCCCAGCATTTT. Encoded protein: CASSLAGTGYNQPQHF.

The CDR3 sequence: CASSPGGLQQETQYF. CDR3 sequence (DNA): TGTGCCAGCTCTCCCGGGGGGTTGCAACAAGAGACCCAGTACTTC. The chain joins TRBV5-4 to TRBJ2-5, with TRBD2 matching over 7 bases. Losses at the gene ends were 7 bases for V and 2 bases for J; bases not matched to a gene: 11. The CDR3 has 15 amino acids. Germline loops: CDR1 SGHNT, CDR2 YYREEE (reference sequence).

This chain connects TRBV5-1 to TRBJ1-2, with 9 bases fitting TRBD1. V shed 4 bases, J shed 0 bases, and the junction held 4 bases outside the gene matches. The germline V gene has CDR1 SGHRS and CDR2 YFSETQ. This CDR3 has 15 residues. The CDR3 DNA reads as TGCGCCAGCAGCATACAGGGGGCCGCTAACTATGGCTACACCTTC. Residues: CASSIQGAANYGYTF.